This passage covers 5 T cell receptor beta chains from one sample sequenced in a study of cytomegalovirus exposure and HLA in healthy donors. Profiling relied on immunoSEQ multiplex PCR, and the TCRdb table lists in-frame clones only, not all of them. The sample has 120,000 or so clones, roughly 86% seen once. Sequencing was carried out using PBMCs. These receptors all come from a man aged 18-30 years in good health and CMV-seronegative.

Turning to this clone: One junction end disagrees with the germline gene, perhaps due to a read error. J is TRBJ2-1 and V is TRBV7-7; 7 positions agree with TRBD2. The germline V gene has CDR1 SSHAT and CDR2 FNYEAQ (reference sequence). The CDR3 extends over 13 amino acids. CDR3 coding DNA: TGTGCTAGCAGCTCCGGGACTACAAATGAGCAGTTCTTC. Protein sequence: CASSSGTTNEQFF.

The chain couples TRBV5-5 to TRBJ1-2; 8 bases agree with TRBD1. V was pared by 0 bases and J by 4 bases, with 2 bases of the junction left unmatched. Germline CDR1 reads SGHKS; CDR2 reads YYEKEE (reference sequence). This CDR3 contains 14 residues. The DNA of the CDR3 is TGTGCCAGCAGCTTGGAACAGGGGGGCTATGGCTACACCTTC. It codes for CASSLEQGGYGYTF.

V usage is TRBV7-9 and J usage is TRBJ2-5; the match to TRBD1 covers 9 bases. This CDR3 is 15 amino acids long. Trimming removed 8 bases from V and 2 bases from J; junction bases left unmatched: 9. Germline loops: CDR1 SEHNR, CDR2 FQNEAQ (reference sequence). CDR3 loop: CASRRTGDFQETQYF. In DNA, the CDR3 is TGTGCCAGCCGTCGGACAGGGGACTTTCAAGAGACCCAGTACTTC.

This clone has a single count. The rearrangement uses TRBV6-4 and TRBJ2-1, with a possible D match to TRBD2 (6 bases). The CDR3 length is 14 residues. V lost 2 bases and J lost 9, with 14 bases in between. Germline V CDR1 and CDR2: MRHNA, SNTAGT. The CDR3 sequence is CASSDLGGVGEQFF. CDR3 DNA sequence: TGTGCCAGCAGTGACCTCGGCGGGGTGGGTGAGCAGTTCTTC.

In DNA, the CDR3 is TGCAGCGCAGGACAATTAGGCTACGAGCAGTACTTC. Translation gives CSAGQLGYEQYF. This chain links TRBV29-1 with TRBJ2-7; perhaps TRBD1 as D (5 bases). The CDR3 extends over 12 amino acids. The V gene's germline CDR1 is SQVTM and CDR2 ANQGSEA. V lost 7 bases, J lost 3 bases, and 13 bases lay in between.